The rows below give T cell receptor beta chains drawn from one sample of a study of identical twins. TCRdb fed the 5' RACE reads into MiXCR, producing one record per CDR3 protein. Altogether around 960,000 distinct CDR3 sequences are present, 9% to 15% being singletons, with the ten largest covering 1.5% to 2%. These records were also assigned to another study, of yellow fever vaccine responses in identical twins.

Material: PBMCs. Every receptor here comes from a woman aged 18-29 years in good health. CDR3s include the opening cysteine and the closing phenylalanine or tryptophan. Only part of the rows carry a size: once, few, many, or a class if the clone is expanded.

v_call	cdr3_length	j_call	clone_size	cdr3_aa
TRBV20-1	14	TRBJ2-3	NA	CSARKTSGGPTQYF
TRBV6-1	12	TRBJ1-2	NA	CASSAGPNGYTF
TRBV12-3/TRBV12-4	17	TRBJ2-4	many	CASSSPDRGRFKNIQYF
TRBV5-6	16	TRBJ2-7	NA	CASSGHWGIRSYEQYF
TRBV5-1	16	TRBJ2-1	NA	CASSLASGGRGNEQFF
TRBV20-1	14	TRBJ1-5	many	CSARDQTGKQPQHF
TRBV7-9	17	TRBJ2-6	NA	CASSFDWQSSGANVLTF
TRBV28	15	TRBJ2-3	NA	CASSGDSSSTDTQYF
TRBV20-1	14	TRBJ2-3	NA	CSAAKGDLTDTQYF
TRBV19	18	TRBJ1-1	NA	CASSIRRVTGRRDTEAFF
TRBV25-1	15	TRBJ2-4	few	CASSEYWDSENIQYF
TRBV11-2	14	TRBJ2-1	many	CASSLREEGNEQFF
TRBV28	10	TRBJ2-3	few	CATRTDTQYF
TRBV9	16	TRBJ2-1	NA	CASSVVGSVVYNEQFF
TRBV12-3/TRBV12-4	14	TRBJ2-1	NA	CASSTQGRNNEQFF
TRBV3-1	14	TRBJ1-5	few	CASSRANSNQPQHF
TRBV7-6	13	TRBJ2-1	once	CASSTSLAAEQFF
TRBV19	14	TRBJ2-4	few	CASSIGGSKNIQYF
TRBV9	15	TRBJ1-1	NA	CASSTHWTGGTEAFF
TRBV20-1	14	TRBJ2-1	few	CSALQSGLYNEQFF
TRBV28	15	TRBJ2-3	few	CASSRGRTGTDTQYF
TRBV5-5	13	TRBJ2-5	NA	CASMTGPQETQYF
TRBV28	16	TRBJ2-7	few	CASSSPVGAATGEQYF
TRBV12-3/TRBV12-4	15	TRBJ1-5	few	CASSLESGRDQPQHF
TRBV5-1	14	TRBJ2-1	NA	CASTRGTIDNEQFF
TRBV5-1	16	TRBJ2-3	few	CASSSGLAGRRDTQYF
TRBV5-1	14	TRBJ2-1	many	CASSPPRAGNEQFF
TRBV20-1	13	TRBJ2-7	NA	CSAGAGFSYEQYF
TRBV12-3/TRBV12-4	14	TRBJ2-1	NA	CASSTGQVFTEQFF
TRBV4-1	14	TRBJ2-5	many	CASSQGQGKETQYF
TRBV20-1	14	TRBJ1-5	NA	CSAMAGASNQPQHF
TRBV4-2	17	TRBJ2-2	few	CASSQDVGTGGPGELFF
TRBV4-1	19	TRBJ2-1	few	CASSQKPTGWLAGVDEQFF
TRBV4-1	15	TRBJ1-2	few	CASSQGQDPNYGYTF
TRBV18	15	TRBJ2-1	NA	CASSPSTGKANEQFF
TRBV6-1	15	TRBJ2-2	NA	CASSHDRGGAGELFF
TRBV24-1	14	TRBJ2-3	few	CATGGLTGTDTQYF
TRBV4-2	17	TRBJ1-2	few	CASSQDQGLRGAYGYTF
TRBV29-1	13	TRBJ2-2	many	CSVDQHVTGELFF
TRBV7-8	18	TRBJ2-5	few	CASSLRGELAGLRETQYF
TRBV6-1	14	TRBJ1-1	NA	CASTLSPVNTEAFF
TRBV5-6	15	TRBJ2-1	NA	CASSLRSSGRGEQFF
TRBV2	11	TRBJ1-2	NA	CAVQENYGYTF
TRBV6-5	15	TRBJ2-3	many	CASSYSGGATDTQYF
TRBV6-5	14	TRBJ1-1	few	CASSYSAGTTEAFF
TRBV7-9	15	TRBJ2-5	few	CASSPTDRMRETQYF
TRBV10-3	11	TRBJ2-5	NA	CAIATRETQYF
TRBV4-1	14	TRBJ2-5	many	CASSQTGQAETQYF